The clone carrying this T cell receptor (beta chain) came up a few times. The target antigen is unknown. With the Oncomine TCR Beta short-read assay, DNA from cultured CD4+ T cells was sequenced. A single record per CDR3 protein comes from TCRdb applying MiXCR to the PCR reads. The sample comprises about 5,700 distinct CDR3 sequences, approximately 40% of which are singletons, and approximately 47% rests with the top ten. Regarding treatment: roughly 10-day PBMC culture with coronavirus spike peptide pools or control peptides (ViraFEST assay). During the years 2011-2018, before the COVID-19 pandemic, the unexposed donor's CD4+ T cells were collected. Testing used SARS-CoV-2 S/N and four cold-coronavirus spikes on unexposed-donor CD4+ T cells, cells permitting. This record belongs to a study of vaccination and CD4 T cells after COVID-19. Germline V gene data show CDR1 as DFQATT and CDR2 as SNEGSKA (reference sequence). This CDR3 is built from 10 residues. V was pared by 5 bases and J by 5 bases, with 4 bases between.

This receptor was taken from a human donor in good health. This chain joins TRBV20-1 and TRBJ1-5; D is unresolved. Specimen: CD4+ T cells from blood, cultured in vitro. DNA of the CDR3: TGCAGTGCTCTAGATCAGCCCCAGCATTTT. Protein product: CSALDQPQHF.